One sample yielded the 12 T cell receptor beta chains listed below, sequenced in a study of T cell responses to AZD1222 COVID-19 vaccine. Profiled with immunoSEQ multiplex PCR; TCRdb holds only in-frame clones, not every one. This sample yields about 120,000 clones, of which more than 80% are seen a single time; 1.5% to 1.8% belongs to the top ten. The sample was peripheral blood, taken on day 0 of AZD1222 vaccination. The receptor set was obtained from an adult in good health.

Only one count was recorded for this clone. The chain links TRBV5-4 to TRBJ2-1, with TRBD2 identical over 7 bases. The V gene's germline CDR1 is SGHNT and CDR2 YYREEE (reference sequence). Trimming at V came to 4 bases and at J to 2 bases, leaving 15 bases not matched to a gene. The CDR3 is 18 amino acids. The CDR3 coding sequence is TGTGCCAGCAGCCCCGGTGGAGGGAGGGCCATGACCTACAATGAGCAGTTCTTC. It specifies CASSPGGGRAMTYNEQFF.

This clone was seen more than once but under ten times. The junction differs from germline at one of its ends, possibly a read error. J is TRBJ2-1 and V is TRBV27; TRBD2 matches at 11 bases. The CDR3 extends over 17 amino acids. Germline V gene data show CDR1 as MNHEY and CDR2 as SMNVEV (reference sequence). CDR3 loop: CASSSLAGETSFNEQFF. The CDR3 DNA reads as TGTGCCAGCAGTTCACTAGCGGGAGAGACCTCCTTCAATGAGCAGTTCTTC.

This clone came up once. This chain links TRBV27 with TRBJ2-1, with 13 bases lining up with TRBD2. Germline V gene lookup returns CDR1 MNHEY and CDR2 SMNVEV (reference sequence). This CDR3 is 14 amino acids long. V trimming: 8 bases; J trimming: 9 bases; junction bases outside the gene matches: 7. Here the CDR3 reads CASGLAGAGGEQFF. Here the CDR3 DNA reads TGTGCCAGCGGACTAGCGGGAGCAGGGGGTGAGCAGTTCTTC.

In DNA, the CDR3 is TGTGCCAGCAGCTTAGGGACTAGTCCTAGAGATACGCAGTATTTT. This encodes CASSLGTSPRDTQYF. The chain links TRBV7-2 to TRBJ2-3; 7 bases agree with TRBD2. The V segment lost 1 base and the J segment 5 bases; nucleotides outside the gene matches: 6. The CDR3 is 15 amino acids. Germline lookup yields CDR1 SGHTA and CDR2 FQGNSA.

The chain combines TRBV27 with TRBJ2-5, with TRBD2 identical over 10 bases. Germline CDR1 MNHEY, CDR2 SMNVEV (reference sequence). The CDR3 is 13 amino acids. The J segment lost 5 bases and the V segment lost 8 bases, leaving 5 bases of the junction unmatched. This chain's CDR3 is CASSEREGETQYF. The DNA for the CDR3 is TGTGCCAGCTCCGAGCGGGAGGGGGAGACCCAGTACTTC.

CDR3 nucleotide sequence: TGTGCCAGCAGCGTAGGGGTACCCTCCTACGAGCAGTACTTC. It yields the protein CASSVGVPSYEQYF. The J gene is TRBJ2-7, the V gene TRBV9, with D unresolved. V was clipped by 0 bases and J by 0 bases, with 7 bases between them. Germline CDR1 and CDR2: SGDLS and YYNGEE. The CDR3 runs 14 residues.

The V gene is TRBV14, the J gene TRBJ2-1, with 8 bases matching TRBD2. Per germline, CDR1 SGHDN and CDR2 FVKESK. This CDR3 is 16 amino acids long. V gave up 1 base and J gave up 7 bases; unmatched junction bases: 9. The CDR3 DNA reads as TGTGCCAGCAGCCAAGTGTTCCGGGAGGGTGAAAATGAGCAGTTCTTC. It yields the protein CASSQVFREGENEQFF.

This chain links TRBV27 with TRBJ2-5; 8 bases map to TRBD1. The CDR3 length is 15 residues. With 4 bases clipped from V and 7 bases from J, the junction kept 11 bases outside the gene matches. In germline, CDR1 is MNHEY, CDR2 SMNVEV (reference sequence). The CDR3 is CASSSQTGVFGTQYF. CDR3 sequence (DNA): TGTGCCAGCAGTTCGCAGACAGGGGTTTTTGGGACCCAGTACTTC.

The chain is built from TRBV7-9 and TRBJ1-2; 7 bases agree with TRBD1. There are 13 residues in the CDR3. V trimming: 5 bases; J trimming: 7 bases; junction bases outside the gene matches: 7. Germline V lookup: CDR1 SEHNR, CDR2 FQNEAQ (reference sequence). The CDR3 region is CASSPGQLLGYTF. The CDR3 DNA follows: TGTGCCAGCAGCCCGGGACAGCTTCTTGGCTACACCTTC.

This chain joins TRBV29-1 and TRBJ2-3, with D perhaps matching TRBD2 (5 bases). This CDR3 is built from 17 residues. V was clipped by 2 bases and J by 2 bases, with 20 bases between them. Germline V CDR1 and CDR2: SQVTM, ANQGSEA. The CDR3 loop is CSVETRELRPPTDTQYF. CDR3 in DNA: TGCAGCGTTGAAACCCGGGAACTCCGACCACCCACAGATACGCAGTATTTT.

The rearrangement joins TRBV10-1 to TRBJ2-1; 13 bases are a match to TRBD2. From germline, CDR1 is WNHNN and CDR2 SYGVQD (reference sequence). With 6 bases clipped from V and 16 bases from J, the junction kept 6 bases outside the gene matches. The CDR3 is 12 residues long. The CDR3 sequence is CASRLAGGPYFF. Written as DNA, the CDR3 is TGCGCCAGCAGACTAGCGGGAGGGCCTTACTTCTTC.

The chain employs TRBV5-1 and TRBJ2-3; TRBD2 agrees at 7 bases. Germline loops: CDR1 SGHRS, CDR2 YFSETQ. The CDR3 sequence is 17 residues long. Trimming at V came to 2 bases and at J to 1 base, leaving 10 bases not matched to a gene. The CDR3 sequence is CASSFRGGEAGTDTQYF. The CDR3 DNA reads TGCGCCAGCAGCTTTCGTGGGGGGGAGGCTGGCACAGATACGCAGTATTTT.